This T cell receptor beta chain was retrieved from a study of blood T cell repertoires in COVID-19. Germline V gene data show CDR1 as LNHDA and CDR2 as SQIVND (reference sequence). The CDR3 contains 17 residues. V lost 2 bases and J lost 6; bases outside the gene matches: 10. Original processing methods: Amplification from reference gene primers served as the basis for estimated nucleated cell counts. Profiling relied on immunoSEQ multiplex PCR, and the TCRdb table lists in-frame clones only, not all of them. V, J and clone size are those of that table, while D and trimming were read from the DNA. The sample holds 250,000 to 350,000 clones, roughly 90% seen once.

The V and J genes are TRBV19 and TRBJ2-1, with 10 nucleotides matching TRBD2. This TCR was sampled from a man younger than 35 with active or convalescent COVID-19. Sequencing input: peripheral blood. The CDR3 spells CASSILSLAGASNEQFF. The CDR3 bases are TGTGCCAGTAGTATATTAAGTCTAGCGGGAGCGAGCAATGAGCAGTTCTTC.